This entry features one TCR beta chain sequence. The CDR3 has 12 residues. The J segment lost 7 bases and the V segment lost 6 bases, leaving 5 bases of the junction unmatched. Germline V CDR1 and CDR2: MNHEY, SVGAGI. This specimen comes from a study of T cells in localized non-small cell lung cancer. The table came from immunoSEQ multiplex PCR; TCRdb's copy has only in-frame clones and leaves some out. The data show about 79,000 clones, around 89% seen once. This specimen was peripheral blood, taken before any cancer treatment. The sequence was collected from a woman between 35 and 70 years old with stage I squamous cell lung carcinoma. This chain joins TRBV6-5 and TRBJ2-7; 8 bases line up with TRBD1. The chain's CDR3 is CASRLGTGEQYF. The CDR3 region has the DNA TGTGCCAGCAGGCTAGGGACAGGAGAGCAGTACTTC.